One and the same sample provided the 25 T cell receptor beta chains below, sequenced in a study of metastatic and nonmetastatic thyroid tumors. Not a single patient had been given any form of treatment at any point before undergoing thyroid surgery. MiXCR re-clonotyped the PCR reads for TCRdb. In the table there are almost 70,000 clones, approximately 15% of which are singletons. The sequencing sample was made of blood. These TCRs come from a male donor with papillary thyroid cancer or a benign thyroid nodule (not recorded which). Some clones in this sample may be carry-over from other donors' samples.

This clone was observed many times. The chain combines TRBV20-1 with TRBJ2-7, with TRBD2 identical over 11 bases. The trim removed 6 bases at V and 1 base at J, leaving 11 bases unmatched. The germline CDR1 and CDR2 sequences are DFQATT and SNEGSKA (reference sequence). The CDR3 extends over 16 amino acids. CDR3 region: CSAPGTSGRYSYEQYF. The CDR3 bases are TGCAGTGCGCCTGGGACTAGCGGAAGATATTCCTACGAGCAGTACTTC.

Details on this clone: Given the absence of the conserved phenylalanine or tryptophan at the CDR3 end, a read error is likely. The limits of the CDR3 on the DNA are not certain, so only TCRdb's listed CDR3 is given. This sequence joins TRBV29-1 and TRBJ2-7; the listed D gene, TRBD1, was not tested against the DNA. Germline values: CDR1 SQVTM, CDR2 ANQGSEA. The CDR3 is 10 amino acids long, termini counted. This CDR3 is CSVVNGGRRC.

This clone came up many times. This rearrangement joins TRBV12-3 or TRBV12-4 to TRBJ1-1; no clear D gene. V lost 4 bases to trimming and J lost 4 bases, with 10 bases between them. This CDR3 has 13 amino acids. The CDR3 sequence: CASSSRYGTEAFF. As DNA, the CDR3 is TGTGCCAGCAGTTCTAGATACGGCACTGAAGCTTTCTTT.

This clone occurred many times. Here the CDR3 DNA reads TGTGCCAGCAGCTTAGTGGGGGTCGCCTACGAGCAGTACTTC. Amino acid sequence: CASSLVGVAYEQYF. The chain has TRBV7-2 and TRBJ2-7; D possibly matches TRBD1 or TRBD2 (5 bases each). Germline-derived CDR1 and CDR2 are SGHTA and FQGNSA. Trimming shortened V by 1 base and J by 2 bases, and 9 bases separated the two germline ends. The CDR3 is 14 residues long.

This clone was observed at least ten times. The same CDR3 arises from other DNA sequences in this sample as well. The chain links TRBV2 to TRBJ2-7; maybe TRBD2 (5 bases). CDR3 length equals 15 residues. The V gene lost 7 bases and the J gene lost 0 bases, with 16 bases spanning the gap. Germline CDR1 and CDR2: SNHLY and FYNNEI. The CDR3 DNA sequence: TGTGCCAGCACCCCGGGTGGGAGCCGCTCCTACGAGCAGTACTTC. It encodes CASTPGGSRSYEQYF.

DNA for the CDR3: TGCAGTGCTATACAACTAGCGTTACCTTACAATGAGCAGTTCTTC. This encodes CSAIQLALPYNEQFF. The rearrangement links TRBV20-1 to TRBJ2-1; 7 bases fit TRBD2. This CDR3 has 15 residues. Germline V gene sequence: CDR1 DFQATT, CDR2 SNEGSKA (reference sequence). J gave up 4 bases and V 4 bases, and 10 bases lay outside the gene matches.

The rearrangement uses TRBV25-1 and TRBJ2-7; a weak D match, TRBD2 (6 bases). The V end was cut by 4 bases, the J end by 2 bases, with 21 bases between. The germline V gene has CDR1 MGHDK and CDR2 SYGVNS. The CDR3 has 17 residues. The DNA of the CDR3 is TGTGCCAGCAGTGGATTTTTTCCCCCCGGCGGGGCCTACGAGCAGTACTTC. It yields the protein CASSGFFPPGGAYEQYF.

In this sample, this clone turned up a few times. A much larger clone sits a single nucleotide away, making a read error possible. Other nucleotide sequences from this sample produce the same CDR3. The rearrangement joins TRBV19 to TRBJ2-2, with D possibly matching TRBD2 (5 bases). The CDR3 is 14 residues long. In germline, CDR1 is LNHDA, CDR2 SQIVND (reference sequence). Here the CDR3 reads CASSGSTNTGELFF. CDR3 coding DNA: TGTGCCAGTAGTGGGAGCACCAACACCGGTGAGCTGTTTTTT.

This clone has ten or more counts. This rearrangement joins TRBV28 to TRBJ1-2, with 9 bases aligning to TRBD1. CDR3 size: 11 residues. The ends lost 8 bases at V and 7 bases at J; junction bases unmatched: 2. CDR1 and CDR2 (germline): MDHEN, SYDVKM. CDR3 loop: CASGTGFGYTF. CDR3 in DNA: TGTGCCAGCGGGACAGGGTTTGGCTACACCTTC.

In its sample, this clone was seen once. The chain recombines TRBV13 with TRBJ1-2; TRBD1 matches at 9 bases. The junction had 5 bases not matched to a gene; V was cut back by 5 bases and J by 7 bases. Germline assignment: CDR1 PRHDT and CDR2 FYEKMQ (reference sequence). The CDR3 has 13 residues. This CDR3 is CASSAATGGGYTF. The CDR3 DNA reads TGTGCCAGCAGCGCCGCGACAGGGGGTGGCTACACCTTC. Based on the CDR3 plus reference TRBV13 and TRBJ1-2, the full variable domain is AAGVIQSPRHLIKEKRETATLKCYPIPRHDTVYWYQQGPGQDPQFLISFYEKMQSDKGSIPDRFSAQQFSDYHSELNMSSLELGDSALYFCASSAATGGGYTFGSGTRLTVV.

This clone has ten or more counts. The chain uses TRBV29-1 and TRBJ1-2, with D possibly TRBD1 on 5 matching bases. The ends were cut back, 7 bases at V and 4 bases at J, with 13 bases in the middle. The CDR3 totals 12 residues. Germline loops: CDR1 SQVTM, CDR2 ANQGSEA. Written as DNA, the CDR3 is TGCAGCGCCCCGGGGGGTAGCTATGGCTACACCTTC. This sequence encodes CSAPGGSYGYTF. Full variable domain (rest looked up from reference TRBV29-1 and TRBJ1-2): SAVISQKPSRDICQRGTSLTIQCQVDSQVTMMFWYRQQPGQSLTLIATANQGSEATYESGFVIDKFPISRPNLTFSTLTVSNMSPEDSSIYLCSAPGGSYGYTFGSGTRLTVV.

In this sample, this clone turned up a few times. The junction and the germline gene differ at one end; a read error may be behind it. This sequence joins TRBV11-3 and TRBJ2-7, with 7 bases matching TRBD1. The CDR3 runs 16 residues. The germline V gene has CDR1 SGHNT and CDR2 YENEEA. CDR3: CASSFYHRYRGHDQYF. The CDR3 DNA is TGTGCCAGCAGCTTTTATCACCGGTACAGGGGCCACGATCAGTACTTC. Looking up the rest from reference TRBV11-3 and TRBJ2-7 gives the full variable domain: EAGVVQSPRYKIIEKKQPVAFWCNPISGHNTLYWYLQNLGQGPELLIRYENEEAVDDSQLPKDRFSAERLKGVDSTLKIQPAELGDSAVYLCASSFYHRYRGHDQYFGPGTRLTVT.

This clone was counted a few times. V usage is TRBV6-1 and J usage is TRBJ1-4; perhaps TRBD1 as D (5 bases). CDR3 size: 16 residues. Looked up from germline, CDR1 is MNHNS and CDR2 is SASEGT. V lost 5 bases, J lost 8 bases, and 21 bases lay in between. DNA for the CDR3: TGTGCCAGCAGTCGTGGGACTGCTGCTAAGCTGGAAAAACTGTTTTTT. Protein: CASSRGTAAKLEKLFF.

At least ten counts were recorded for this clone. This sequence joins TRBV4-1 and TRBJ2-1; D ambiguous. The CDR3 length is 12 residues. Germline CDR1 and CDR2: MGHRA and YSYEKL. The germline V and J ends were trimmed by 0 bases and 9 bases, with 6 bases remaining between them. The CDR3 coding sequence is TGCGCCAGCAGCCAAGATGGCGCTGAGCAGTTCTTC. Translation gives CASSQDGAEQFF.

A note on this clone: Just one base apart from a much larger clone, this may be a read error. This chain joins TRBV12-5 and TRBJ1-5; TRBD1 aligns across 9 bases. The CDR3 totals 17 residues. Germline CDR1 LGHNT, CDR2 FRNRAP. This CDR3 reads CASALDRGSLGNQHQHF. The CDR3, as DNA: TGTGCTAGTGCCCTGGACAGGGGCTCCCTTGGAAATCAGCACCAGCATTTT.

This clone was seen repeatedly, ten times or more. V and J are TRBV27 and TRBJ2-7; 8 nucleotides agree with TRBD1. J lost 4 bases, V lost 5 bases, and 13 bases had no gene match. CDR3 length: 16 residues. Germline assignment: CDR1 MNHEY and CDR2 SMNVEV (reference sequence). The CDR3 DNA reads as TGTGCCAGCAGTCCTGAACCGGACAGGGCAATGTACGAGCAGTACTTC. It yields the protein CASSPEPDRAMYEQYF.

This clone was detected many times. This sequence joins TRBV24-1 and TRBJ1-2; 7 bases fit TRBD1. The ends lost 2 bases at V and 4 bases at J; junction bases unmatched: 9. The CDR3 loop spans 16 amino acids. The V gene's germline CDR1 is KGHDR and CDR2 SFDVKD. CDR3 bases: TGTGCCACCAGTGATTGGACAGGAACCGGGGGCTATGGCTACACCTTC. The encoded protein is CATSDWTGTGGYGYTF.

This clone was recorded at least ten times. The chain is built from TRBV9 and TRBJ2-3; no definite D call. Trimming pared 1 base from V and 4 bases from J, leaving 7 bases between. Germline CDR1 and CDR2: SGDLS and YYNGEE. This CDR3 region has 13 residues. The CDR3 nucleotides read TGTGCCAGCAGCGTAATCCTGTCAGATACGCAGTATTTT. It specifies CASSVILSDTQYF.

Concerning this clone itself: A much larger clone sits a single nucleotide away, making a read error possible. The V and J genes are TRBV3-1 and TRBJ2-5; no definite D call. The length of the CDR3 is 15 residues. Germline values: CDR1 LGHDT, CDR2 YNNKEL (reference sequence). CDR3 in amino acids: CASSQGWLKQDTQYF. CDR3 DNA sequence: TGTGCCAGCAGCCAAGGATGGCTCAAACAAGATACCCAGTACTTC.

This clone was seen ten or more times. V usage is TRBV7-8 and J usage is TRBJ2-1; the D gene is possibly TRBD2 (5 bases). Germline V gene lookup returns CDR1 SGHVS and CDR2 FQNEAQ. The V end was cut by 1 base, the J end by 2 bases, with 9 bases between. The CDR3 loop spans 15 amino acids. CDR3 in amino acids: CASSLVGEPYNEQFF. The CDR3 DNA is TGTGCCAGCAGCTTAGTGGGAGAACCCTACAATGAGCAGTTCTTC.

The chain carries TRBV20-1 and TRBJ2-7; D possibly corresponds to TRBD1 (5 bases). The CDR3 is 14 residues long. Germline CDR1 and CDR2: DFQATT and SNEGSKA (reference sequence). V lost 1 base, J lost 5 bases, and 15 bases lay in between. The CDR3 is CSARAPQGFDEQYF. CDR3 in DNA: TGCAGTGCTAGAGCCCCCCAGGGCTTCGACGAGCAGTACTTC.

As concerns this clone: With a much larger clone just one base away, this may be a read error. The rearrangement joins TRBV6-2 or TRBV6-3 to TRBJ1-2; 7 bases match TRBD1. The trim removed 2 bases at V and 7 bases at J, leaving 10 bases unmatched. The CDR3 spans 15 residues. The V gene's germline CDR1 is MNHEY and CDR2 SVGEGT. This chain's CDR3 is CASSYATGRLSGYTF. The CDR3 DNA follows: TGTGCCAGCAGTTACGCGACAGGGCGATTGAGTGGCTACACCTTC.

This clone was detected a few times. CDR3 loop: CATRLSLTKTHEQYV. The CDR3 region has the DNA TGTGCCACCCGGCTTAGCTTAACTAAGACCCACGAGCAGTACGTC. The chain recombines TRBV10-3 with TRBJ2-7; no clear D gene. The CDR3 sequence is 15 residues long. The ends were cut back, 10 bases at V and 5 bases at J, with 24 bases in the middle. The germline gives CDR1 ENHRY, CDR2 SYGVKD.

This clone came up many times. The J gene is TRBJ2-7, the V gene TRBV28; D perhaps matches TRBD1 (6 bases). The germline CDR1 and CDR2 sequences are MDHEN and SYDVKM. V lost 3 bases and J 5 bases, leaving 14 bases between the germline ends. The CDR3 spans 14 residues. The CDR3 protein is CASSFRRGRDEQYF. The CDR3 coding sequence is TGTGCCAGCAGTTTTCGCAGGGGTAGGGACGAGCAGTACTTC.

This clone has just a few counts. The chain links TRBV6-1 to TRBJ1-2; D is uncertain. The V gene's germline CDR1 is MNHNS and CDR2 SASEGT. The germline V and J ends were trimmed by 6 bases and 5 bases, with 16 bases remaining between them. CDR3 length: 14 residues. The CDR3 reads CASSPGTTQYGYTF. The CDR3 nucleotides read TGTGCCAGCAGCCCCGGCACGACCCAGTATGGCTACACCTTC.